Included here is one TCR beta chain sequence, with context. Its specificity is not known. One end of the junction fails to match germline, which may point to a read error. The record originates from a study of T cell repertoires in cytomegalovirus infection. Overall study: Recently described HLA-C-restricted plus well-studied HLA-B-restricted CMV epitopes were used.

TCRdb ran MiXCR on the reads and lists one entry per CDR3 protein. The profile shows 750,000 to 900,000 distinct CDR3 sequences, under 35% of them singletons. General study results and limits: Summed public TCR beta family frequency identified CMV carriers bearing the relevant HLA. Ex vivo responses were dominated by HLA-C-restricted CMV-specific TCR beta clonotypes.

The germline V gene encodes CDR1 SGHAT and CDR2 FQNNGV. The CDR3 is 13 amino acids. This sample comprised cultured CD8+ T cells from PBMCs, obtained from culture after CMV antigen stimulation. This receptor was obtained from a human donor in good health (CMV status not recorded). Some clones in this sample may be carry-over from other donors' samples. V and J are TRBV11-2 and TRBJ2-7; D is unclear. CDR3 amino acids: CASSLDLSDEQYF. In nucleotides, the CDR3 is TGTGCCAGCAGCTTAGATCTCTCCGACGAGCAGTACTTC.